The sequence of this T cell receptor (beta chain) was determined in a study of T cells in Graves' hyperthyroidism and ophthalmopathy. Notes on the study in general: Blood held most thyroid clonotypes expanded above 0.001 frequency.

This clonotype came up a few times. Its antigen is undetermined. The source material, RNA transcripts, was used to amplify TCR beta CDR3 regions. During a first-round RT-PCR of the TCR CDR3, the HTBI primer set was used. From the multiplex PCR reads, TCRdb called clonotypes with MiXCR, one entry per CDR3 protein. The sample has just under 750,000 distinct CDR3 sequences, approximately 40% seen once. The CDR3 has 12 residues. The ends were cut back, 2 bases at V and 13 bases at J, with 12 bases in the middle. From germline, CDR1 is MGHDK and CDR2 SYGVNS. The sequenced material came from blood. The sequence came from a woman between 40 and 50 years old with Graves' hyperthyroidism. The gene calls are TRBV25-1 and TRBJ2-1; perhaps TRBD2 as D (5 bases). The CDR3: CASSEGTEGQFF. For the CDR3, the DNA is TGTGCCAGCAGTGAAGGAACAGAGGGCCAGTTCTTC.